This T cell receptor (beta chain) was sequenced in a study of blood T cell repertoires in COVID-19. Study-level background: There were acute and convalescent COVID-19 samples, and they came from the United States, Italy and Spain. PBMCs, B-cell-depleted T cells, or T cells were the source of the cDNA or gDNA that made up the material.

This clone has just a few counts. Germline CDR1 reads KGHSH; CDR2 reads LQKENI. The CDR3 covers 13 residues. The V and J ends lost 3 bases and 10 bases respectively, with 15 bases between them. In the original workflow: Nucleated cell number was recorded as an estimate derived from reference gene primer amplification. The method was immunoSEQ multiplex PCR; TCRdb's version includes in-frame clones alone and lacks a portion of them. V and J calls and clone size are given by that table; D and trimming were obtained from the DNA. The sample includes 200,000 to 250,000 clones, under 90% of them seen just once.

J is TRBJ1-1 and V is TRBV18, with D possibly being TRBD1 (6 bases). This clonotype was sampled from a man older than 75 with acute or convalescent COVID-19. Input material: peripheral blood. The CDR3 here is CASSPPQGRVAFF. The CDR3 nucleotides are TGTGCCAGCTCACCCCCGCAGGGGCGGGTAGCTTTCTTT.